This T cell receptor beta chain was identified during a study of Tregs in tolerant kidney transplant recipients. Findings of the study overall: Findings come from small patient numbers and require larger validation. Tolerant patients' donor-specific Tregs expanded beyond overall Tregs, suggesting antigen-driven growth.

The table came from immunoSEQ multiplex PCR; TCRdb's copy has only in-frame clones and leaves some out. Of approximately 60,000 clones in the sample, around 87% were seen once. CDR3 size: 13 residues. Germline CDR1 and CDR2: GTSNPN and SVGIG (reference sequence). Trimming cost V 0 bases and J 8 bases, with 13 bases left between them. Related graft donors supplied nonmyeloablative bone marrow transplants, and mixed chimerism was transient. Details on this clone: Its antigen is as yet unknown.

Material: CD4+ T cells from blood (PBMCs), obtained 6 months after the transplant. This receptor was taken from a human patient who received a combined kidney and bone marrow transplant. Some of the T cells may derive from the graft donor. The rearrangement uses TRBV30 and TRBJ1-2; possibly TRBD1 for D (6 bases). The CDR3 sequence: CAWSVVGGGGYTF. CDR3 nucleotides: TGTGCCTGGAGTGTGGTGGGAGGGGGAGGCTACACCTTC.